One sample yielded the 12 T cell receptor beta chains listed below, sequenced in a study of early stage breast cancer tumors. Clones were read by immunoSEQ multiplex PCR, and TCRdb kept only the in-frame ones, dropping some. The sample shows roughly 56,000 clones, approximately 80% of them seen only once. Sequencing used blood. The receptors here all came from a person in their thirties with breast cancer.

CDR3 in DNA: TGTGCCAGCAGTGAGCGGGACGGATCCTACGAGCAGTACTTC. Amino acid sequence: CASSERDGSYEQYF. This chain connects TRBV2 to TRBJ2-7; possible D gene TRBD2, 6 bases. Germline V gene data show CDR1 as SNHLY and CDR2 as FYNNEI. V gave up 3 bases and J gave up 1 base, with 10 bases separating them. This CDR3 spans 14 amino acids.

Notes on this clone: A junction end diverges from the germline sequence, so it may reflect a read error. V usage is TRBV5-4 and J usage is TRBJ1-1; TRBD1 agrees at 11 bases. This CDR3 contains 15 residues. CDR1 SGHNT and CDR2 YYREEE come from the germline V gene (reference sequence). CDR3 nucleotide sequence: TGTGCCAGCAGCTTGGGGGGACAGGGGGTGACTGGAGCTTTCTTT. It translates to CASSLGGQGVTGAFF.

The chain has TRBV29-1 and TRBJ1-1, with D possibly being TRBD1 (5 bases). V was shortened by 5 bases and J by 4 bases, with 11 bases between the two germline ends. This CDR3 has 12 residues. Looked up from germline, CDR1 is SQVTM and CDR2 is ANQGSEA. DNA for the CDR3: TGCAGCGTTAAGGGGTCAGGCACTGAAGCTTTCTTT. Its protein is CSVKGSGTEAFF.

V is TRBV5-6 and J is TRBJ2-7; D is undetermined. Trimming took off 3 bases at V and 1 base at J, with 8 bases between the two ends. The CDR3 consists of 13 residues. CDR1 and CDR2 from the germline V gene are SGHDT and YYEEEE. For the CDR3, the DNA is TGTGCCAGCAGCTCCAGCCCGTCCTACGAGCAGTACTTC. It translates to CASSSSPSYEQYF.

This chain links TRBV20-1 with TRBJ2-5; D remains unclear. Germline V gene lookup returns CDR1 DFQATT and CDR2 SNEGSKA (reference sequence). The CDR3 contains 10 residues. V was clipped by 3 bases and J by 4 bases, with 3 bases between them. In DNA, the CDR3 is TGCAGTGCTAGCGCAGAGACCCAGTACTTC. It yields the protein CSASAETQYF.

This rearrangement joins TRBV7-2 to TRBJ2-1; perhaps D is TRBD1 or TRBD2 (5 bases each). CDR1 is SGHTA, CDR2 FQGNSA, per germline. The CDR3 length is 15 residues. Trimming stripped 2 bases from V and 4 bases from J, with 12 bases between. The CDR3 DNA reads TGTGCCAGCAGCTTAACCTCGGGGCCTTACAATGAGCAGTTCTTC. Translated, it gives CASSLTSGPYNEQFF.

This chain joins TRBV30 and TRBJ2-4, with 11 bases fitting TRBD2. With V trimmed by 8 bases and J by 0 bases, 12 bases remained unmatched. The CDR3 has 17 residues. Looked up from germline, CDR1 is GTSNPN and CDR2 is SVGIG (reference sequence). This chain's CDR3 is CARGGTSGTLAKNIQYF. The CDR3 DNA is TGTGCCCGCGGGGGGACTAGCGGAACCCTAGCCAAAAACATTCAGTACTTC.

Only one count was recorded for this clone. The chain couples TRBV5-1 to TRBJ2-1; 15 bases agree with TRBD2. The ends lost 4 bases at V and 8 bases at J; junction bases unmatched: 7. The germline CDR1 and CDR2 sequences are SGHRS and YFSETQ. The length of the CDR3 is 16 residues. In DNA, the CDR3 is TGCGCCAGCAGCGGAGGACTAGCGGGAGGGAACTATGAGCAGTTCTTC. It encodes CASSGGLAGGNYEQFF.

The rearrangement joins TRBV7-2 to TRBJ2-7; 8 nucleotides match TRBD1. The CDR3 runs to 14 residues. CDR1 and CDR2 (germline): SGHTA, FQGNSA. V gave up 5 bases and J gave up 6 bases; unmatched junction bases: 9. The chain's CDR3 is CASSDRGSFSEQYF. CDR3 bases: TGTGCCAGCAGCGACAGGGGAAGCTTTTCCGAGCAGTACTTC.

The chain employs TRBV10-2 and TRBJ1-4; D remains ambiguous. This CDR3 is built from 14 residues. Trimming cost V 4 bases and J 5 bases, with 11 bases left between them. Germline V lookup: CDR1 WSHSY, CDR2 SAAADI. CDR3 DNA: TGCGCCAGCAGTGGACCTTTGCTGAATGAAAAACTGTTTTTT. Encoded protein: CASSGPLLNEKLFF.

This rearrangement joins TRBV7-9 to TRBJ2-7; 7 bases map to TRBD2. The J segment lost 0 bases and the V segment lost 3 bases, leaving 5 bases of the junction unmatched. This CDR3 has 15 amino acids. Germline V gene sequence: CDR1 SEHNR, CDR2 FQNEAQ (reference sequence). This CDR3 reads CASSLETSVSYEQYF. The CDR3 DNA is TGTGCCAGCAGCTTGGAAACTAGCGTCTCCTACGAGCAGTACTTC.

The chain employs TRBV2 and TRBJ2-2; 8 bases line up with TRBD1. Germline CDR1 and CDR2: SNHLY and FYNNEI. Germline trimming cut 7 bases from V and 6 bases from J; bases unmatched to any gene: 4. There are 13 residues in the CDR3. CDR3 coding DNA: TGTGCCAGCAAGACAGGGGAGGCCGGGGAGCTGTTTTTT. The encoded protein is CASKTGEAGELFF.